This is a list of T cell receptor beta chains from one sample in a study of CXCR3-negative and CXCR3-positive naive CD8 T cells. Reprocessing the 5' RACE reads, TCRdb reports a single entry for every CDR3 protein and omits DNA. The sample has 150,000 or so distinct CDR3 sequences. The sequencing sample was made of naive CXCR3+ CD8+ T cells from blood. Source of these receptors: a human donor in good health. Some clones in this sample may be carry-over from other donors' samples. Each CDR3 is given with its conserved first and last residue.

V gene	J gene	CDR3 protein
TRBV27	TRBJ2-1	CASSLLWLAGESNEQFF
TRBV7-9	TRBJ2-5	CASSWDGETQYF
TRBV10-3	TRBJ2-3	CAIIAGSGNTDTQYF
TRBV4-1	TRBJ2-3	CASSRDRSSTDTQYF
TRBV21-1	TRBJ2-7	CASSKAPLGVLAGGPLYEQYF
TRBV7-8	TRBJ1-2	CASSPYQGAGYGYTF
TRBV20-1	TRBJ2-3	CSAEENLRVTDTQYF
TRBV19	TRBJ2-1	CASRVGSRSYNEQFF
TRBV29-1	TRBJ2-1	CSVYRDYNEQFF
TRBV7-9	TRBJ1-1	CASSIAVGTEAFF
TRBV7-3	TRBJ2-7	CASSPTAGGEQYF
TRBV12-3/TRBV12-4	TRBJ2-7	CASGGETYEQYF
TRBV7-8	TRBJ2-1	CASSQAGINEQFF
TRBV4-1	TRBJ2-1	CASSHPPVAGSNEQFF
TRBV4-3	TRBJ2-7	CASSHGTSDVYEQYF
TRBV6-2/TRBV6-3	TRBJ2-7	CASSVEPGDEQYF
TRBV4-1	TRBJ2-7	CASSQGLTHEQYF
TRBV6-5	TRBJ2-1	CASRIAGGLVYEQFF
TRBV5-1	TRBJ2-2	CASSLAGPIGTGNAGELFF
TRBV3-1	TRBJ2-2	CASSQDHWSGELFF
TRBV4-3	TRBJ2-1	CASSPTGGGSYNEQFF
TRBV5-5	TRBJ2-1	CASSHGEETSGRRTYNEQFF
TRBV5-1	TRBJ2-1	CASSFWGPGNEQFF
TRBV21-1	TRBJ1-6	CASTSDRDSPLHF
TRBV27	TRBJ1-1	CASTMTWQLNTEAFF
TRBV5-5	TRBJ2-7	CASSLRTGGVYEQYF
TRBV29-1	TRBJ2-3	CSVTGTVTDTQYF
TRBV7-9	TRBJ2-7	CASSQRRGTYEQYF
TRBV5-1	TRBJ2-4	CASSDEGGGALNIQYF
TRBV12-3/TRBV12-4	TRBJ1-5	CASSFGGDHYSNQPQHF
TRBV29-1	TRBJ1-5	CSVDFGANQPQHF
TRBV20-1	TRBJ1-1	CSAIQGNTEAFF
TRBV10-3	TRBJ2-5	CAISEVQGTETQYF
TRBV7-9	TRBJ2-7	CASSLVGQGYEQYF
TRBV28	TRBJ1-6	CASSLLGDLPYNSPLHF
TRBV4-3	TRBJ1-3	CASSQDASLQLSGNTIYF
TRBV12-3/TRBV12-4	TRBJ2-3	CASSLWRPDTQYF
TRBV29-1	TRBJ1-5	CSVETGTDQPQHF
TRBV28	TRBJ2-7	CASSLYPGTREEQYF
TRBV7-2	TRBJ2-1	CASINTIAGYTYNEQFF
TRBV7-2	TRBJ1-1	CASSHAGGAEAFF
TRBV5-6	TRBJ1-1	CASSETGQGTYAFF